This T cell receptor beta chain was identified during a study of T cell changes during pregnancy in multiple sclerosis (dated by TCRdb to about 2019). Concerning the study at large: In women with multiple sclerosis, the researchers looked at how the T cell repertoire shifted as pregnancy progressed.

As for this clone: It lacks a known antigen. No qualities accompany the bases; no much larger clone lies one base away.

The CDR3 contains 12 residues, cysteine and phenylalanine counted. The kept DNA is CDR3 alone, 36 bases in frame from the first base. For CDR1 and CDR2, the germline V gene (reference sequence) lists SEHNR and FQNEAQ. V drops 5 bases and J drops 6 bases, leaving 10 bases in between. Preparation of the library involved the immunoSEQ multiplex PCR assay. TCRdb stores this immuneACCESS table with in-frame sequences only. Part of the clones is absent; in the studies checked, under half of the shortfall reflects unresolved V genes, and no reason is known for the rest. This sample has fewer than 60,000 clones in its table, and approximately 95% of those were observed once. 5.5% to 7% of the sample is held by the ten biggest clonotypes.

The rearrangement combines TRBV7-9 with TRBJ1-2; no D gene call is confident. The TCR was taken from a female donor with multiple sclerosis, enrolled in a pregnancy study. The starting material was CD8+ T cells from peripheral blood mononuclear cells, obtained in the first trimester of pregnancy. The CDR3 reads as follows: CASSPGGDGYTF. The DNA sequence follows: TGTGCCAGCAGCCCGGGTGGAGATGGCTACACCTTC.